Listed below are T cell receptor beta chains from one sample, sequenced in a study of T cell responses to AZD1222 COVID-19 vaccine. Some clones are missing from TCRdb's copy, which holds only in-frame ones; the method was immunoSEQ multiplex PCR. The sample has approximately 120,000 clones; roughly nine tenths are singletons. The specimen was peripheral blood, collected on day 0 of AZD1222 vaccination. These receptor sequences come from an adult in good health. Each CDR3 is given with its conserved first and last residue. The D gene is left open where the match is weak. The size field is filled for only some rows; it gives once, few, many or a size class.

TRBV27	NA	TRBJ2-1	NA	TGTGCCAGCAACCCTACTGGGCAGGGCTTGGTTGATGAGCAGTTCTTC	CASNPTGQGLVDEQFF
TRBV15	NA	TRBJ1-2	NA	TGTGCCACCAGCAGAGGAAAAGGGACCTATGGCTACACCTTC	CATSRGKGTYGYTF
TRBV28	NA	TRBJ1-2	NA	TGTGCCAGCAGTACGAAGACGGGTTACACCTTC	CASSTKTGYTF
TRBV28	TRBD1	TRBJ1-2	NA	TGTGCCCTCCTACCGCCCGGGACAGGCTATGGCTACACCTTC	CALLPPGTGYGYTF
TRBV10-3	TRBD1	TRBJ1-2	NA	TGTGCCATCAGTGAGTCAAGGGGGGGGTGGTCGGGACAGAACTATGGCTACACCTTC	CAISESRGGWSGQNYGYTF
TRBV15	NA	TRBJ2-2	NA	TGTGCCACCAGCGGGAGGATCAATTCGAACACCGGGGAGCTGTTTTTT	CATSGRINSNTGELFF
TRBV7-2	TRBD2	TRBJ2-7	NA	TGTGCCAGCAGCCAGGGCGGGGGGTTCAACGAGCAGTACTTC	CASSQGGGFNEQYF
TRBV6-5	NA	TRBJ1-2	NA	TGTGCCAGCAGCCACGCCCCCGGAGGCTATGGCTACACCTTC	CASSHAPGGYGYTF
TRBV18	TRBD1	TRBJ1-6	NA	TGTGCCAGCTCACTTTCGGGACAGAATAATTCACCCCTCCACTTT	CASSLSGQNNSPLHF
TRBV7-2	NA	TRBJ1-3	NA	TGTGCCAGCAGCCCATACGGCTCTGGAAACACCATATATTTT	CASSPYGSGNTIYF
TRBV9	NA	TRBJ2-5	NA	TGTGCCAGCAGCGTAGGGACAGTGAGCCAAGAGACCCAGTACTTC	CASSVGTVSQETQYF
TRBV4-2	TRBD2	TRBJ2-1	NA	TGTGCCAGCAGCCCAGGGGGGCCTAGCGGGGTGTACAATGAGCAGTTCTTC	CASSPGGPSGVYNEQFF
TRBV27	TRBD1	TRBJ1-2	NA	TGTGCCAGCAGTTCATCGGACAGGGTAAATGGCTACACCTTC	CASSSSDRVNGYTF
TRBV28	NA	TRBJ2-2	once	TGTGCCAGCAGTCCTTTACCCACCGGGGAGCTGTTTTTT	CASSPLPTGELFF
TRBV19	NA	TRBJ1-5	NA	TGTGCCAGTACAGGGGTAGGCGTGGGTTTCAATCAGCCCCAGCATTTT	CASTGVGVGFNQPQHF
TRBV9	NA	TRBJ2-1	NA	TGTGCCAGCACTGGAAGCTCCTACAATGAGCAGTTCTTC	CASTGSSYNEQFF
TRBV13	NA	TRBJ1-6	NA	TGTGCCAGCAGCCCGGACCCCTATAATTCACCCCTCCACTTT	CASSPDPYNSPLHF
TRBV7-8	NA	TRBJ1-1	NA	TGTGCCAGCAGCATCAGGCCACCGACAGGTACGAACACTGAAGCTTTCTTT	CASSIRPPTGTNTEAFF
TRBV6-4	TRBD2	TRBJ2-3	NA	TGTGCCAGCAGTGCGACTAGCGGGGGGGCCCCAGATACGCAGTATTTT	CASSATSGGAPDTQYF
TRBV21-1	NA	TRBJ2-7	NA	TGTGCCAGCAGCAAAGGAAGAGGCCCTTTCCCCTACGAGCAGTACTTC	CASSKGRGPFPYEQYF
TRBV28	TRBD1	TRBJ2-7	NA	TGTGCCAGCAGCCGGACAGGGTCATTCTCCTACGAGCAGTACTTC	CASSRTGSFSYEQYF
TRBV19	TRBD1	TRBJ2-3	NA	TGTGCCAGTAGTCCCACACGCCCCACAGGGGGCACAGATACGCAGTATTTT	CASSPTRPTGGTDTQYF
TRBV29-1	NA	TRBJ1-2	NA	TGCAGCGTTGGTAGGGAGACAGGCTATGGCTACACCTTC	CSVGRETGYGYTF
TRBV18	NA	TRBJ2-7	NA	TGTGCCAGCTCACCGGAGTCTTTCTCCTACGAGCAGTACTTC	CASSPESFSYEQYF
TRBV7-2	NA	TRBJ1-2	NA	TGTGCCAGCAGCTTATCGACTGGGCCAGCTAACTATGGCTACACCTTC	CASSLSTGPANYGYTF
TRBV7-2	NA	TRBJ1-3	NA	TGTGCCAGCAGCTTATCTTCAGGGAGAAACACCATATATTTT	CASSLSSGRNTIYF
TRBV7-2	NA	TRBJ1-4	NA	TGTGCCAGCAGCGACACAGGCGACGTAAATGAAAAACTGTTTTTT	CASSDTGDVNEKLFF
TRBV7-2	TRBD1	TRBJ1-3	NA	TGTGCCAGCAGCTTTTTTACAGGGGAGTCGGGAAACACCATATATTTT	CASSFFTGESGNTIYF
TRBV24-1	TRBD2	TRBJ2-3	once	TGTGCCACCAGTGAATGGGGAGGGGATACGCAGTATTTT	CATSEWGGDTQYF
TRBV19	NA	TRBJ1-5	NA	TGTGCCACCAAACAAGGGGGTACCTATCAGCCCCAGCATTTT	CATKQGGTYQPQHF
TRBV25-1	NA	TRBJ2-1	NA	TGTGCCAGCAGTGCCCGGGTCCTCTACTTAAATGAGCAGTTCTTC	CASSARVLYLNEQFF
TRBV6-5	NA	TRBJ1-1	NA	TGTGCCAGCAGTTACTCTACAGGGAACACTGAAGCTTTCTTT	CASSYSTGNTEAFF
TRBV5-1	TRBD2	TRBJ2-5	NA	TGCGCCAGCAGGGCCGGGACTAGCGTCGATCGGGGGACCCAGTACTTC	CASRAGTSVDRGTQYF
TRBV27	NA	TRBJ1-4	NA	TGTGCCAGCAAACCGACTCTGCCGGGCGAAAAACTGTTTTTT	CASKPTLPGEKLFF
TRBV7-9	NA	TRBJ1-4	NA	TGTGCCAGCAGCCCATGGGCCCCCGGGACTTCCAATGAAAAACTGTTTTTT	CASSPWAPGTSNEKLFF
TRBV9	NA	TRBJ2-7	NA	TGTGCCAGCAGCCCCTCCGGGGGCGGGGTCCACGAGCAGTACTTC	CASSPSGGGVHEQYF
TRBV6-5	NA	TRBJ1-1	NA	TGTGCCACCTCTTCGGCTGGGACCCTGGTCACTGAAGCTTTCTTT	CATSSAGTLVTEAFF
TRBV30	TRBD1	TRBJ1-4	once	TGTGCCTGGAGTGGGCCCGAGGGGGCTGAAAAACTGTTTTTT	CAWSGPEGAEKLFF
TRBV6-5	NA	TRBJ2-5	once	TGTGCCAGCAGTCTCGCGGCAGTCCAAGAGACCCAGTACTTC	CASSLAAVQETQYF
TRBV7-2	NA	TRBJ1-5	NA	TGTGCCAGCACCCGGGGTGGGAATCAGCCCCAGCATTTT	CASTRGGNQPQHF
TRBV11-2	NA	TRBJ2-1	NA	TGTGCCAGCAGCCAAAGATGGGGGACGAGCACCTACAATGAGCAGTTCTTC	CASSQRWGTSTYNEQFF
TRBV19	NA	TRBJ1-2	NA	TGTGCCAGTAGTATAGTTGGAAATGGCTACACCTTC	CASSIVGNGYTF
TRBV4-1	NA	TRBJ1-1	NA	TGCGCCAGCAGCCCCCCTCGCAGGGGAACTGAAGCTTTCTTT	CASSPPRRGTEAFF
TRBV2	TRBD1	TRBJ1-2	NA	TGTGCCAGCAGTGACCCGACAGGGAGGGACTATGGCTACACCTTC	CASSDPTGRDYGYTF
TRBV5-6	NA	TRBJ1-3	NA	TGTGCCAGCAGCTTGGGCTCTGGAAACACCATATATTTT	CASSLGSGNTIYF
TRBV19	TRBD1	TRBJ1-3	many	TGTGCCAGCCATCCAGGGGGAAGCTATGGAAACACCATATATTTT	CASHPGGSYGNTIYF
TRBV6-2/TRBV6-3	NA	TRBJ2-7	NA	TGTGCCAGCAGTTACACAGGATTTACCTACGAGCAGTACTTC	CASSYTGFTYEQYF
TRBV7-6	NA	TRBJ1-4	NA	TGTGCCAGCAGCTTAGCGTCGGGGATTACTAATGAAAAACTGTTTTTT	CASSLASGITNEKLFF
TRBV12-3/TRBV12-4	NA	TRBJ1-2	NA	TGTGCCAGCAGTGGTCTCCAGGGTTCTGGCTACACCTTC	CASSGLQGSGYTF
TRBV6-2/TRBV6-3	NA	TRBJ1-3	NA	TGTGCCAGCAGTTCCGGTATCTCTGGAAACACCATATATTTT	CASSSGISGNTIYF
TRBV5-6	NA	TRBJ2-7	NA	TGTGCCAGCAGCTTGCTAAACTCCGGGACTTTACCCTACGAGCAGTACTTC	CASSLLNSGTLPYEQYF
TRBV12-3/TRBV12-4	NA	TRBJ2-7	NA	TGTGCCAGCAGTTCAGCGATGGGCGAGCAGTACTTC	CASSSAMGEQYF
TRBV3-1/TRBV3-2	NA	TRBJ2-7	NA	TGTGCCAGCAGCCAAGACCCCTCGGGGGACGAGCAGTACTTC	CASSQDPSGDEQYF
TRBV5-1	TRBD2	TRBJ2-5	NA	TGCGCCAGCAGCTTGATCGGCGGGGGGGCCTCCGAGACCCAGTACTTC	CASSLIGGGASETQYF
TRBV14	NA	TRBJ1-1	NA	TGTGCCAGCAGCCTCGGACAGAACACTGAAGCTTTCTTT	CASSLGQNTEAFF
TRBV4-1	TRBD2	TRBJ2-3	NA	TGCGCCAGCAGCCATCTGAGCGGGGGGGCTGGCACAGATACGCAGTATTTT	CASSHLSGGAGTDTQYF
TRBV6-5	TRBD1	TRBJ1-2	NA	TGTGCCAGCAGGCTTCCGGGACAGTTCTATGGCTACACCTTC	CASRLPGQFYGYTF